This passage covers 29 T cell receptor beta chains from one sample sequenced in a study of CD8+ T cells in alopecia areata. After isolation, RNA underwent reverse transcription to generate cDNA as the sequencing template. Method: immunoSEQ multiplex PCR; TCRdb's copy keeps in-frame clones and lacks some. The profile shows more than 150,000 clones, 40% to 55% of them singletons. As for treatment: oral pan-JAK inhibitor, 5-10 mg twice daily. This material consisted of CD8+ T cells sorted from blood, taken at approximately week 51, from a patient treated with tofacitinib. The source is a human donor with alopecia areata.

The CDR3 sequence is CASSPPIGVYGYTF. Here the CDR3 DNA reads TGTGCCAGCAGCCCCCCGATCGGGGTTTATGGCTACACCTTC. The J gene is TRBJ1-2, the V gene TRBV7-9; the D is unclear. The CDR3 totals 14 residues. Trimming took off 5 bases at V and 5 bases at J, with 15 bases between the two ends. Germline values: CDR1 SEHNR, CDR2 FQNEAQ (reference sequence).

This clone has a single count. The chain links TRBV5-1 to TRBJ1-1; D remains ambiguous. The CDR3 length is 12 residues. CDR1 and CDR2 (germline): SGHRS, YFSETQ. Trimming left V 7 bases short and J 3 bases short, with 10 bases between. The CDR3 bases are TGCGCCAGCCGAGGTGGGGACACTGAAGCTTTCTTT. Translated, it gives CASRGGDTEAFF.

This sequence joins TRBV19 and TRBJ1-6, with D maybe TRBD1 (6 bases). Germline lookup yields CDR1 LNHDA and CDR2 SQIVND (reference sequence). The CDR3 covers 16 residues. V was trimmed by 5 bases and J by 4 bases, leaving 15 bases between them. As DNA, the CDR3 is TGTGCCAGTAGTTTCGGGGGCAGAAAATATAATTCACCCCTCCACTTT. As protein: CASSFGGRKYNSPLHF. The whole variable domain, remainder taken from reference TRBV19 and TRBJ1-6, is DGGITQSPKYLFRKEGQNVTLSCEQNLNHDAMYWYRQDPGQGLRLIYYSQIVNDFQKGDIAEGYSVSREKKESFPLTVTSAQKNPTAFYLCASSFGGRKYNSPLHFGNGTRLTVT.

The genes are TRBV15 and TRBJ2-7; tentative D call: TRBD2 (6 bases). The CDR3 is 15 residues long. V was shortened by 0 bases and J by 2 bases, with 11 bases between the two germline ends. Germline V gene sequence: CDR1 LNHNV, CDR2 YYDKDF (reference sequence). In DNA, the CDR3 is TGTGCCACCAGCAGAGATGGGACTGTCACCTACGAGCAGTACTTC. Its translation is CATSRDGTVTYEQYF.

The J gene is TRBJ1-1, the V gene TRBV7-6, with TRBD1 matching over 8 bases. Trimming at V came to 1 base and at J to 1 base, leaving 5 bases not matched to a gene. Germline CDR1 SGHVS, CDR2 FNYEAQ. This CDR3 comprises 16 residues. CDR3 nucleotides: TGTGCCAGCAGCTTAGTGAGGACAGGGAAGAACACTGAAGCTTTCTTT. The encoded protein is CASSLVRTGKNTEAFF.

CDR3 protein: CASSPGGQGRGGYEQYF. CDR3 bases: TGCGCCAGCAGCCCTGGAGGGCAGGGTAGAGGGGGCTACGAGCAGTACTTC. The chain links TRBV5-1 to TRBJ2-7; either TRBD1 or TRBD2 may fit D (6 bases each). The CDR3 extends over 17 amino acids. Trimming stripped 4 bases from V and 3 bases from J, with 23 bases between. CDR1 and CDR2 (germline): SGHRS, YFSETQ.

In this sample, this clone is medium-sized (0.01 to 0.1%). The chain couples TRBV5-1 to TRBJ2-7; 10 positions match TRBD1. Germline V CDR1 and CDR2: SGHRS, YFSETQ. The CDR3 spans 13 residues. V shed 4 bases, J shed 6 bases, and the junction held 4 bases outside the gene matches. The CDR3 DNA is TGCGCCAGCAGCGCAGGACAGGGGGGCGAGCAGTACTTC. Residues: CASSAGQGGEQYF.

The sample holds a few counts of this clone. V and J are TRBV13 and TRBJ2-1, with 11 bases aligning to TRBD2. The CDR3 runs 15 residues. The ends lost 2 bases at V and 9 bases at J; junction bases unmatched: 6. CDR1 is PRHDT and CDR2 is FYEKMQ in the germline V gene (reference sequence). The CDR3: CASSLLAGGKVEQFF. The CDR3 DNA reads TGTGCCAGCAGCTTACTAGCGGGGGGTAAGGTTGAGCAGTTCTTC.

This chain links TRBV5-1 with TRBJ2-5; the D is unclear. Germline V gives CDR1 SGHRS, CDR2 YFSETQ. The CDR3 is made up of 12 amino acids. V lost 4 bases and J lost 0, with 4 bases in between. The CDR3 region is CASSPNQETQYF. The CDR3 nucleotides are TGCGCCAGCAGCCCAAACCAAGAGACCCAGTACTTC.

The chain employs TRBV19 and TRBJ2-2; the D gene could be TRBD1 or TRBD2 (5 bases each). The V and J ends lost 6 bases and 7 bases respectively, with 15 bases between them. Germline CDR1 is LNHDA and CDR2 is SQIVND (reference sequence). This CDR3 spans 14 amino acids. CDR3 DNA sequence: TGTGCCAGTAGCTACGACGGGGACGGCGGGGAGCTGTTTTTT. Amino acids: CASSYDGDGGELFF.

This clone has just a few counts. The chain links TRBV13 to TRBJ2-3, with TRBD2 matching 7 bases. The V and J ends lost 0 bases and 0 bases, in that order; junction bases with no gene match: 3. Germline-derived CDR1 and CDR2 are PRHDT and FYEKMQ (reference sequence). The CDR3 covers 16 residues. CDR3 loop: CASSLGVRGSTDTQYF. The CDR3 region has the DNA TGTGCCAGCAGCTTAGGAGTGCGGGGGAGCACAGATACGCAGTATTTT.

The CDR3 coding sequence is TGCGCCAGCAGCCAAGTGGGACTAGGGGGCACTGAAGCTTTCTTT. It specifies CASSQVGLGGTEAFF. The chain links TRBV4-1 to TRBJ1-1; the D gene is possibly TRBD1 (6 bases). CDR3 length: 15 amino acids. V shed 1 base and J shed 4 bases, with 13 bases lying between them. Germline CDR1 and CDR2: MGHRA and YSYEKL.

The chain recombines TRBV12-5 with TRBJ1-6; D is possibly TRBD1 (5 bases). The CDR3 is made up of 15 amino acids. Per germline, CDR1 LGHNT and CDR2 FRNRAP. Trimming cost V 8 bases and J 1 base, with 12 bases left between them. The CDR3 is CASSDSISYNSPLHF. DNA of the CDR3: TGTGCTAGTTCTGACAGCATTTCCTATAATTCACCCCTCCACTTT.

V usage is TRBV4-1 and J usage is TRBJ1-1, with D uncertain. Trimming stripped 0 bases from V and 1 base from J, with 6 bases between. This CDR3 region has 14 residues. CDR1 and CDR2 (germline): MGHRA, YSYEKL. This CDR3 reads CASSQDSQNTEAFF. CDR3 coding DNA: TGCGCCAGCAGCCAAGACAGCCAGAACACTGAAGCTTTCTTT.

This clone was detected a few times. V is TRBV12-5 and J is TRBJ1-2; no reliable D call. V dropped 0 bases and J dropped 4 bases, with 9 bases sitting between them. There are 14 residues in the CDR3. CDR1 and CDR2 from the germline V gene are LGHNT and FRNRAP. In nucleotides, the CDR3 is TGTGCTAGTGGTTTGGTAATGGGGAGCTATGGCTACACCTTC. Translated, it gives CASGLVMGSYGYTF.

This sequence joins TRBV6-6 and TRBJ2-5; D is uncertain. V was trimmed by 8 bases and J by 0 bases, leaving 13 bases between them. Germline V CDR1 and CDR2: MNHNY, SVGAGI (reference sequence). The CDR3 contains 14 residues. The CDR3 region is CASRPNSYQETQYF. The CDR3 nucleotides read TGTGCCAGCCGGCCAAATTCATACCAAGAGACCCAGTACTTC.

For the CDR3, the DNA is TGTGCCAGCAGCGTAGGGACAGGGCCTGAAGCTTTCTTT. It yields the protein CASSVGTGPEAFF. The V call is TRBV9, the J call TRBJ1-1, with 8 bases fitting TRBD1. V lost 0 bases, J lost 6 bases, and 1 base stayed unmatched. The CDR3 spans 13 residues. Germline V gene data show CDR1 as SGDLS and CDR2 as YYNGEE.

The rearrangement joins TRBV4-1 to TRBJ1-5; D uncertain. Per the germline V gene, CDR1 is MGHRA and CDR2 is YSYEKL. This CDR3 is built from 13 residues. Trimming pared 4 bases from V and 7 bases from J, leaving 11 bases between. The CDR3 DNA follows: TGCGCCAGCAGCCCAAAGGTTGGGCAGCCCCAGCATTTT. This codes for CASSPKVGQPQHF.

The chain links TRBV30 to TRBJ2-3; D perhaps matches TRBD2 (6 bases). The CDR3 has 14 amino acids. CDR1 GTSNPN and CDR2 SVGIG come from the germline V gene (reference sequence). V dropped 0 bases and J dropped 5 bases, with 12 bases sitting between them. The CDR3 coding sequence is TGTGCCTGGAGTGTATCAGACGGGGGAGATACGCAGTATTTT. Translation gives CAWSVSDGGDTQYF.

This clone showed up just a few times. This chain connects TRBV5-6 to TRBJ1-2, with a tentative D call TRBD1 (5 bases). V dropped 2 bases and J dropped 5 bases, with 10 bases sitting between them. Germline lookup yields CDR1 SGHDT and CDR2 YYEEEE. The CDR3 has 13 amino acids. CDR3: CASSFDSRYGYTF. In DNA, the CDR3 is TGTGCCAGCAGCTTTGACAGCCGTTATGGCTACACCTTC.

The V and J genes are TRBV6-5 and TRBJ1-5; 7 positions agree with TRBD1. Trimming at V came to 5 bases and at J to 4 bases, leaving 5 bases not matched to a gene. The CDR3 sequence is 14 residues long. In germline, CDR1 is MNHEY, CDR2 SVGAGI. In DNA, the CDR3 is TGTGCCAGCAGTAGGGACAGCTCAAATCAGCCCCAGCATTTT. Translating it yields CASSRDSSNQPQHF.

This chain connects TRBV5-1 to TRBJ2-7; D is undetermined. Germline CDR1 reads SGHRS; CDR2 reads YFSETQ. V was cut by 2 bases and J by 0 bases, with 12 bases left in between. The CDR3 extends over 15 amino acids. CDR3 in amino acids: CASSFLGDSSYEQYF. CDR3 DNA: TGCGCCAGCAGCTTCCTTGGGGATAGCTCCTACGAGCAGTACTTC.

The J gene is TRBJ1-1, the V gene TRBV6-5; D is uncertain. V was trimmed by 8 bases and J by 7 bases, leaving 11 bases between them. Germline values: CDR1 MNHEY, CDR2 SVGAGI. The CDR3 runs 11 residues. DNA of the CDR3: TGTGCCAGCCGGGCTGGCCTTGAAGCTTTCTTT. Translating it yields CASRAGLEAFF.

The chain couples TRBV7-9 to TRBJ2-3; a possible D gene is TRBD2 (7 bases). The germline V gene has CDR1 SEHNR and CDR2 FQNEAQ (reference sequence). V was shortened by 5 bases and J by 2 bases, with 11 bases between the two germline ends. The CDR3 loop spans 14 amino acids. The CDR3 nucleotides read TGTGCCAGCAGCCAAGGGGGGGCCACAGATACGCAGTATTTT. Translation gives CASSQGGATDTQYF.

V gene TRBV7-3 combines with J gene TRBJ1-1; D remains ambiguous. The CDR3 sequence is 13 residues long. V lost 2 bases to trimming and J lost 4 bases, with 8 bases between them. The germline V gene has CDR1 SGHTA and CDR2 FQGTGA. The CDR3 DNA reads TGTGCCAGCAGCTTACTCTTGGGCACTGAAGCTTTCTTT. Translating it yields CASSLLLGTEAFF.

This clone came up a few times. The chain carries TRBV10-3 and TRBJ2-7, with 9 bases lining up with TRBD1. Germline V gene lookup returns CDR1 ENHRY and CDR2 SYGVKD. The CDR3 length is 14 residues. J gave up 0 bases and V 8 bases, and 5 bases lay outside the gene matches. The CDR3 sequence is CAIGGQGSSYEQYF. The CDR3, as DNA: TGTGCCATCGGAGGACAGGGGAGCTCCTACGAGCAGTACTTC.

CDR3: CASSYSTSGVGETQYF. CDR3 bases: TGTGCCAGCAGTTATTCGACTAGCGGGGTCGGGGAGACCCAGTACTTC. V gene TRBV6-5 combines with J gene TRBJ2-5; 11 bases match TRBD2. The J segment lost 5 bases and the V segment lost 3 bases, leaving 8 bases of the junction unmatched. This CDR3 spans 16 amino acids. Germline V gene lookup returns CDR1 MNHEY and CDR2 SVGAGI.

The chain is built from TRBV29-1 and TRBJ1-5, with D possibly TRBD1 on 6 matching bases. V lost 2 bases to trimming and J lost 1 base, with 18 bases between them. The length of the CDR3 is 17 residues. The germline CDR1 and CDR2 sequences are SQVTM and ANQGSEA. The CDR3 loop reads CSVERGTPGTSNQPQHF. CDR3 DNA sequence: TGCAGCGTTGAAAGGGGGACGCCCGGGACAAGCAATCAGCCCCAGCATTTT.

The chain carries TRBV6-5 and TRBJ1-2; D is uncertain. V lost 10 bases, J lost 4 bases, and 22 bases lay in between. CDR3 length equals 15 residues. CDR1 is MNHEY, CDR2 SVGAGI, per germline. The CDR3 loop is CATSPEPDLSYGYTF. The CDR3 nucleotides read TGTGCCACCTCGCCTGAGCCGGACCTCTCCTATGGCTACACCTTC.